The T cell receptor beta chain described here comes from a study of cytomegalovirus exposure and HLA in healthy donors. General study points: Altogether, 150 to 200 TCR beta chains were recorded as cytomegalovirus-associated.

Concerning this clone itself: Its matching antigen is unknown.

This CDR3 is 14 amino acids long. Trimming left V 0 bases short and J 2 bases short, with 6 bases between. The germline V gene has CDR1 MNHNY and CDR2 SVGAGI (reference sequence). Use of 60 Vbeta and 13 Jbeta primers characterized the PCR. TCRdb keeps only in-frame clones here, not all; method: immunoSEQ multiplex PCR. The table includes tens of thousands of clones, about 7.6% detected once. The sequencing sample was made of PBMCs. The chain has TRBV6-6 and TRBJ2-3, with D unclear. The sequence derives from a man aged 45-60 years in good health and CMV-seronegative. The DNA for the CDR3 is TGTGCCAGCAGTTACTCTCAACACACAGATACGCAGTATTTT. Amino acids: CASSYSQHTDTQYF.